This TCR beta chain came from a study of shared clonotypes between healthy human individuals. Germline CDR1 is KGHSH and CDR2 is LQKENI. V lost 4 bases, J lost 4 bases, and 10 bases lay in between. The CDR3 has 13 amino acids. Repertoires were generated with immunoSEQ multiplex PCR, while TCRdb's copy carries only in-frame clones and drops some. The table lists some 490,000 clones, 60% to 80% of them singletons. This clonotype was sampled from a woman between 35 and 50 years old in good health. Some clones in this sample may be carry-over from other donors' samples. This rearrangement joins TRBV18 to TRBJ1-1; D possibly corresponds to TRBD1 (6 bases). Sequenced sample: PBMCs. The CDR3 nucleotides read TGTGCCAGCTCACGGGGGGCGGGCACTGAAGCTTTCTTT. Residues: CASSRGAGTEAFF.